This T cell receptor (beta chain) is from a study of T cells after posttransplantation cyclophosphamide. Study-wide findings and caveats: After PTCy, TRB diversity resembled that of CNI/methotrexate controls. Donor CD8+ memory clones often dominated recipient blood repertoires at later times. Tissue-infiltrating T cells from skin or gut overlapped little with blood T cells.

Produced via immunoSEQ multiplex PCR; TCRdb's table is partial and in-frame only. The sample holds more than 9,000 clones; about nine tenths are singletons and the top ten take around a quarter. Treatment was busulfan-fludarabine conditioning, a marrow graft, and cyclophosphamide on days +3 and +4. Germline-derived CDR1 and CDR2 are LGHNA and YSLEER. Trimming at V came to 5 bases and at J to 4 bases, leaving 6 bases not matched to a gene. The CDR3 runs 15 residues. In this sample, this clone turned up a few times. The target antigen is unknown. The clonotype comes from a young adult male patient who received an allogeneic stem cell transplant from a related donor, was CMV-positive, and had acute GVHD only. Some T cells may be graft donor cells. The starting material was CD4+ T cells sorted from PBMCs, obtained after allogeneic stem cell transplant with posttransplant cyclophosphamide. The chain has TRBV4-3 and TRBJ2-7, with 12 bases matching TRBD2. The CDR3 DNA reads as TGCGCCAGCAGCGAGGGGACTAGCGGGTGGTACGAGCAGTACTTC. Encoded protein: CASSEGTSGWYEQYF.